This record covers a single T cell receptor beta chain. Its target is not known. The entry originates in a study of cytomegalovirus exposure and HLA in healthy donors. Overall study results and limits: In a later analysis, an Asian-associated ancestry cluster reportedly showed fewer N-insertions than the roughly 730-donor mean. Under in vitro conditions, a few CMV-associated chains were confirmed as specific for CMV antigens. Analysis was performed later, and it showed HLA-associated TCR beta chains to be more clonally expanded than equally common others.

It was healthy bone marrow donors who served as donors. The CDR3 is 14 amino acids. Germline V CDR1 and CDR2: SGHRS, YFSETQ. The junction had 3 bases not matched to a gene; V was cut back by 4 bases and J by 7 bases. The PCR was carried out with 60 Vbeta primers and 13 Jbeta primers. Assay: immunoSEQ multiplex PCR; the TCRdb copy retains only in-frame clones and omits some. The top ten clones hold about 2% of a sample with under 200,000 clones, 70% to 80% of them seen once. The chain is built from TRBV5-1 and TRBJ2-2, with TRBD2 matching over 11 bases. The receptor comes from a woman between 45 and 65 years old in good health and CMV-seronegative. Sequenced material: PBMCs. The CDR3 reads CASSLTSGSGELFF. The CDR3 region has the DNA TGCGCCAGCAGCCTTACTAGCGGGAGCGGGGAGCTGTTTTTT.